One T cell receptor beta chain is described in this entry. Its antigen is not identified. Deletions cut 3 bases from V and 2 bases from J, with 7 bases between. The CDR3 consists of 14 residues. CDR1 SGHVS and CDR2 FNYEAQ come from the germline V gene. This sample stems from a study of radiation and T cells in renal cell carcinoma. Turning to the study itself: Nephrectomy followed 15 Gy stereotactic body radiation by 4 weeks.

TCRdb keeps only in-frame clones here, not all; method: immunoSEQ multiplex PCR. The sample carries 130,000 to 150,000 clones, 88% recorded once. Time point meaning: baseline pretreatment blood. Treatment denoted: 15 Gy SBRT to primary tumor, nephrectomy 4 weeks later. Blood was sampled at baseline, 2 weeks and 4 weeks after SBRT. General observations from the study: Without pretreatment biopsies, baseline tumor clonotype presence was undetermined. From baseline, blood top tumor clonotypes peaked at 2 weeks post-radiation.

Specimen: blood, collected from a patient whose treatment included radiotherapy and nephrectomy. The TCR was taken from a woman in her 70s with renal cell carcinoma. V is TRBV7-6 and J is TRBJ2-2; tentatively, D is TRBD1 (5 bases). DNA for the CDR3: TGTGCCAGCAGCTTTAGGGGAAACACCGGGGAGCTGTTTTTT. Protein product: CASSFRGNTGELFF. Based on the CDR3 plus reference TRBV7-6 and TRBJ2-2, the full variable domain is GAGVSQSPRYKVTKRGQDVALRCDPISGHVSLYWYRQALGQGPEFLTYFNYEAQQDKSGLPNDRFSAERPEGSISTLTIQRTEQRDSAMYRCASSFRGNTGELFFGEGSRLTVL.